These 6 T cell receptor beta chains were sequenced from one sample in a study of T cells after yellow fever vaccination (dated by TCRdb to between 2018 and 2021). The meaning of the sample's treatment or condition label: live attenuated yellow fever vaccine strain. Libraries were prepared through 5' RACE. TCRdb shows the sequencer as Illumina HiSeq 2500. The public reads were reanalyzed by TCRdb: fastp trimming at Q25, MiXCR alignment, in-frame beta chains only. When rows share a CDR3 protein, they turn into one entry using the most common DNA and genes. The table for this sample lists about 370,000 distinct CDR3 sequences; under 14% of them were counted only once. Roughly 18% of the sample rests with the top ten. The starting material was PBMCs, obtained on the day of the first yellow fever vaccination. These receptors originate from a man aged 18 to 35 who received the YFV17D yellow fever vaccine.

The chain joins TRBV5-1 to TRBJ2-5, with D possibly being TRBD1 or TRBD2 (6 bases each). Trimming cost V 4 bases and J 1 base, with 17 bases left between them. The V gene's germline CDR1 is SGHRS and CDR2 YFSETQ. The length of the CDR3 is 16 residues. CDR3 residues: CASSPQGTGTQETQYF. CDR3 sequence (DNA): TGCGCCAGCAGCCCCCAGGGGACTGGGACCCAAGAGACCCAGTACTTC.

This clonotype was seen a few times. This chain links TRBV7-8 with TRBJ2-5; D is possibly TRBD2 (6 bases). This CDR3 region has 15 residues. Trimming pared 4 bases from V and 1 base from J, leaving 13 bases between. Germline CDR1 and CDR2: SGHVS and FQNEAQ. The chain's CDR3 is CASSSPGLPQETQYF. CDR3 DNA: TGTGCCAGCAGCTCCCCGGGACTGCCCCAAGAGACCCAGTACTTC.

This chain joins TRBV4-2 and TRBJ2-3, with TRBD2 identical over 10 bases. The CDR3 extends over 15 amino acids. Germline trimming cut 5 bases from V and 4 bases from J; bases unmatched to any gene: 6. CDR1 and CDR2 from the germline V gene are LGHNA and YNFKEQ. In DNA, the CDR3 is TGTGCCAGCAGCGGATCAGCGGGGGGGCCAGATACGCAGTATTTT. Translated, it gives CASSGSAGGPDTQYF.

The CDR3 protein is CASMRGGDQETQYF. CDR3 bases: TGTGCCAGCATGAGGGGGGGCGACCAAGAGACCCAGTACTTC. The rearrangement uses TRBV28 and TRBJ2-5; TRBD2 might be the D (7 bases). V dropped 7 bases and J dropped 0 bases, with 12 bases sitting between them. This CDR3 is built from 14 residues. Germline V lookup: CDR1 MDHEN, CDR2 SYDVKM.

The chain is built from TRBV5-1 and TRBJ1-4; D remains ambiguous. There are 14 residues in the CDR3. The V gene's germline CDR1 is SGHRS and CDR2 YFSETQ. Between the trimmed V and J ends, which lost 0 bases and 7 bases, there was a span of 10 bases. The CDR3 protein is CASSLEWVPEKLFF. The CDR3, as DNA: TGCGCCAGCAGCTTGGAATGGGTACCTGAAAAACTGTTTTTT.

The chain recombines TRBV14 with TRBJ1-3; no reliable D call. The CDR3 extends over 15 amino acids. Germline CDR1 reads SGHDN; CDR2 reads FVKESK. V lost 2 bases and J 5 bases, leaving 13 bases between the germline ends. CDR3 DNA sequence: TGTGCCAGCAGCCAACGTACTAAAGTTCGAAACACCATATATTTT. It translates to CASSQRTKVRNTIYF.